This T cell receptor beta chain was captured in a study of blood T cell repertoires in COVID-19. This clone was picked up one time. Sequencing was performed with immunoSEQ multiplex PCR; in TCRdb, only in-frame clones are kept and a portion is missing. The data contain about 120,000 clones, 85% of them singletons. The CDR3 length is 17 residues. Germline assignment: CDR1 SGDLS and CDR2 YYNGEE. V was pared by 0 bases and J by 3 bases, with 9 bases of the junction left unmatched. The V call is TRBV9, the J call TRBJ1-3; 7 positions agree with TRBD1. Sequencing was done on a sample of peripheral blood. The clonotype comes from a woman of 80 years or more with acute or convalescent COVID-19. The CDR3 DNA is TGTGCCAGCAGCGTAGCGCCCACAGGGGTCGATGGAAACACCATATATTTT. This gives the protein CASSVAPTGVDGNTIYF.